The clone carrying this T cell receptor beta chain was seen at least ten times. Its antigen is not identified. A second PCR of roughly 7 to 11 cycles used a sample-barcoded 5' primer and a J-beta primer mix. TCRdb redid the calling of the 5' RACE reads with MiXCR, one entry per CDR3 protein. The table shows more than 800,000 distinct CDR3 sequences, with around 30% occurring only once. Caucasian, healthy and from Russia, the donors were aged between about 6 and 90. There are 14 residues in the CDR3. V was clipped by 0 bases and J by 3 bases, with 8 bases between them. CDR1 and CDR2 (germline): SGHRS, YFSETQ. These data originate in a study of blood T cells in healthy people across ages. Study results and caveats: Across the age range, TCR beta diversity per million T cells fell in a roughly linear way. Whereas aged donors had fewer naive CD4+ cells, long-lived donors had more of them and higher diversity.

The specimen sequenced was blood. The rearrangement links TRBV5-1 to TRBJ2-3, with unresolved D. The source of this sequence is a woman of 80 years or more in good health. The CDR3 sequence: CASSLASRTDTQYF. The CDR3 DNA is TGCGCCAGCAGCTTGGCAAGTAGGACAGATACGCAGTATTTT. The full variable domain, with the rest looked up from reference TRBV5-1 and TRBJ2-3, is KAGVTQTPRYLIKTRGQQVTLSCSPISGHRSVSWYQQTPGQGLQFLFEYFSETQRNKGNFPGRFSGRQFSNSRSEMNVSTLELGDSALYLCASSLASRTDTQYFGPGTRLTVL.